These 3 T cell receptor beta chains came from one sample sequenced in a study of T cell repertoires in cytomegalovirus infection. TCRdb re-called the reads with MiXCR, one entry per CDR3 protein. The sample includes some 700,000 distinct CDR3 sequences, 35% of them seen just once. Sequenced: PBMCs. Receptors were obtained from a human donor in good health (CMV status not recorded). Some clones in this sample may be carry-over from other donors' samples.

The chain links TRBV19 to TRBJ1-4; D is unresolved. The CDR3 is 13 amino acids. Germline V gene sequence: CDR1 LNHDA, CDR2 SQIVND (reference sequence). Trimming removed 8 bases from V and 6 bases from J, with 13 bases in between. The CDR3 nucleotides are TGTGCCAGTTCCCGGTTGAGGGATGAAAAACTGTTTTTT. Its protein product is CASSRLRDEKLFF.

This clonotype was seen a few times. In DNA, the CDR3 is TGTGCCAGCAGCAGAGCGGAGACAGGGAAGGAGACCCAGTACTTC. This encodes CASSRAETGKETQYF. The V and J genes are TRBV7-9 and TRBJ2-5; 7 bases are a match to TRBD1. Germline CDR1 is SEHNR and CDR2 is FQNEAQ (reference sequence). This CDR3 has 15 amino acids. The V and J ends lost 5 bases and 5 bases, in that order; junction bases with no gene match: 11. The variable domain in full, completed from reference TRBV7-9 and TRBJ2-5, reads DTGVSQNPRHKITKRGQNVTFRCDPISEHNRLYWYRQTLGQGPEFLTYFQNEAQLEKSRLLSDRFSAERPKGSFSTLEIQRTEQGDSAMYLCASSRAETGKETQYFGPGTRLLVL.

This clonotype was detected a few times. This chain connects TRBV7-2 to TRBJ1-2; 10 nucleotides align to TRBD1. Germline lookup yields CDR1 SGHTA and CDR2 FQGNSA. The CDR3 length is 18 residues. V lost 1 base and J lost 2; bases outside the gene matches: 10. CDR3 region: CASSLELLRDRGNYGYTF. Here the CDR3 DNA reads TGTGCCAGCAGCTTAGAATTATTGCGGGACAGGGGAAACTATGGCTACACCTTC.